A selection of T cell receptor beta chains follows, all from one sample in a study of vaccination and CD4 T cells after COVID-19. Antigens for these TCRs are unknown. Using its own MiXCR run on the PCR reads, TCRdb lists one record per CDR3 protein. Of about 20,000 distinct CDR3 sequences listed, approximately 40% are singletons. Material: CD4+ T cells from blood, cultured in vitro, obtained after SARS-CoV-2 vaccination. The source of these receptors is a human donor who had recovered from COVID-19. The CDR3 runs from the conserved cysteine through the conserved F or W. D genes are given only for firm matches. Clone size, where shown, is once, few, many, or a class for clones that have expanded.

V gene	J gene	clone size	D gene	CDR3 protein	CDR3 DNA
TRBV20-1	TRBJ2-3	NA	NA	CSARPTTDTQYF	TGCAGTGCTAGACCCACGACAGATACGCAGTATTTT
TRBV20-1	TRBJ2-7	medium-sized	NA	CSARDQAQGYEQYF	TGCAGTGCTAGAGATCAGGCACAGGGCTACGAGCAGTACTTC
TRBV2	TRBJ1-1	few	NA	CASSVRVGNPEAFF	TGTGCCAGCAGTGTGAGGGTCGGTAATCCTGAAGCTTTCTTT
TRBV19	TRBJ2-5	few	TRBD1	CASRRDRGLETQYF	TGTGCCAGTCGCCGGGACAGGGGGCTGGAGACCCAGTACTTC
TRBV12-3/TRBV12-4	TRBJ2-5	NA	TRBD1	CASSWTGKETQYF	TGTGCCAGCAGCTGGACAGGGAAAGAGACCCAGTACTTC
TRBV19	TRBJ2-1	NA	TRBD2	CASSIVSGRINIDEQFF	TGTGCCAGTAGTATAGTGAGCGGGAGGATCAATATCGATGAGCAGTTCTTC
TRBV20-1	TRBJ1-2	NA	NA	CSAKDTDNYGYTF	TGCAGTGCTAAGGACACCGATAACTATGGCTACACCTTC
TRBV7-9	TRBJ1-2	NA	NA	CASSPRADYNYGYIF	TGTGCCAGCAGCCCTCGGGCAGATTATAACTATGGCTACATCTTC
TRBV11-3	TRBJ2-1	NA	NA	CASSLKGGAVNEQFF	TGTGCCAGCAGCTTAAAGGGCGGGGCGGTCAATGAGCAGTTCTTC
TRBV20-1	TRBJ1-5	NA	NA	CSARDRPNQPQHF	TGCAGTGCTCGTGACAGACCCAATCAGCCCCAGCATTTT
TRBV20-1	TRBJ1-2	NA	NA	CSARASDHGYTF	TGCAGTGCTAGAGCGAGTGACCATGGCTACACCTTC
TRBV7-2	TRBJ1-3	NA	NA	CASSGGAGRYSGNTIYF	TGTGCCAGCAGCGGGGGGGCAGGGCGATACTCTGGAAACACCATATATTTT
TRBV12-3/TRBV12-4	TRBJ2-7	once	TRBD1	CASSSGQGGYEQYF	TGTGCCAGCAGCTCTGGACAGGGTGGGTACGAGCAGTACTTC
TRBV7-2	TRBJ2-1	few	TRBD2	CASSRRLAGVNEQFF	TGTGCCAGCAGCCGAAGACTAGCGGGAGTCAATGAGCAGTTCTTC
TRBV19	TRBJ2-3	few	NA	CASSSWSISTDTQYF	TGTGCCAGTAGTAGCTGGTCGATTAGCACAGATACGCAGTATTTT
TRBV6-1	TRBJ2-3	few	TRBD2	CASTPGGTDTQYF	TGTGCCAGTACCCCGGGAGGTACAGATACGCAGTATTTT
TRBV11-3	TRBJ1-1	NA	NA	CASSPRLLRTEAFF	TGTGCCAGCAGCCCTCGGCTTCTTAGGACTGAAGCTTTCTTT
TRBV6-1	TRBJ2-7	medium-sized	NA	CASSHRNAEQYF	TGTGCCAGCAGCCATAGGAACGCCGAGCAGTACTTC
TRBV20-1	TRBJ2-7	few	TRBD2	CSARPGTSGYEQYF	TGCAGTGCCCGCCCCGGGACTAGCGGCTACGAGCAGTACTTC
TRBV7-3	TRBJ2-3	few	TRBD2	CASSLVGGDTQYF	TGTGCCAGCAGCTTAGTGGGAGGGGATACGCAGTATTTT
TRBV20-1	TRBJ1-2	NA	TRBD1	CSAIGTGGFYGYTF	TGCAGTGCTATCGGGACAGGGGGCTTCTATGGCTACACCTTC
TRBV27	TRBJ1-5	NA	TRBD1	CASSQSTWTGPTPQHF	TGTGCCAGCAGTCAGAGTACCTGGACAGGCCCAACGCCCCAGCATTTT
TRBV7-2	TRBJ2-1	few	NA	CASSLDSRGGGGYNEQFF	TGTGCCAGCAGCTTAGATTCCCGTGGGGGGGGCGGCTACAATGAGCAGTTCTTC
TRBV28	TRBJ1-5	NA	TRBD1	CASSLDRGHQPQHF	TGTGCCAGCAGTTTGGACAGGGGGCATCAGCCCCAGCATTTT
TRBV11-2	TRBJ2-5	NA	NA	CASSLAGMETQYF	TGTGCCAGCAGCCTCGCGGGGATGGAGACCCAGTACTTC
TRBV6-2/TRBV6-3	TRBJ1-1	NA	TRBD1	CASRPGQGSPEAFF	TGTGCCAGCAGGCCGGGACAGGGGTCACCTGAAGCTTTCTTT
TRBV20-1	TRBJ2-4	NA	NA	CSAQLLGGTKNIQYF	TGCAGTGCTCAACTCCTTGGGGGGACCAAAAACATTCAGTACTTC
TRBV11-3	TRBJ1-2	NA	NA	CASSLEGSLGINYGYTF	TGTGCCAGCAGCCTTGAAGGGTCGCTGGGGATTAACTATGGCTACACCTTC
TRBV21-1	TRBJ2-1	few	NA	CASNEREAPYNEQFF	TGTGCCAGCAACGAGCGGGAGGCCCCCTACAATGAGCAGTTCTTC
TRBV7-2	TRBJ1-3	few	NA	CASSLGGTGNTIYF	TGTGCCAGCAGCTTAGGGGGTACTGGAAACACCATATATTTT
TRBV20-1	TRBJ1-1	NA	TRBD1	CSAPGTGGIEAFF	TGCAGTGCCCCCGGGACAGGGGGGATAGAAGCTTTCTTT
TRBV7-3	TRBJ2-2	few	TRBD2	CASSLGLAGNTGELFF	TGTGCCAGCAGCTTGGGACTAGCGGGAAACACCGGGGAGCTGTTTTTT
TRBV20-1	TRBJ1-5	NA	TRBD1	CSARYPGGSNQPQHF	TGCAGTGCTAGATATCCAGGGGGCAGCAATCAGCCCCAGCATTTT
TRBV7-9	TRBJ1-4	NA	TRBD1	CASSYGQGLFF	TGTGCCAGCAGTTATGGACAGGGGTTGTTTTTT
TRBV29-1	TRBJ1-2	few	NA	CSVDQGSYGYTF	TGCAGCGTTGACCAGGGCTCCTATGGCTACACCTTC